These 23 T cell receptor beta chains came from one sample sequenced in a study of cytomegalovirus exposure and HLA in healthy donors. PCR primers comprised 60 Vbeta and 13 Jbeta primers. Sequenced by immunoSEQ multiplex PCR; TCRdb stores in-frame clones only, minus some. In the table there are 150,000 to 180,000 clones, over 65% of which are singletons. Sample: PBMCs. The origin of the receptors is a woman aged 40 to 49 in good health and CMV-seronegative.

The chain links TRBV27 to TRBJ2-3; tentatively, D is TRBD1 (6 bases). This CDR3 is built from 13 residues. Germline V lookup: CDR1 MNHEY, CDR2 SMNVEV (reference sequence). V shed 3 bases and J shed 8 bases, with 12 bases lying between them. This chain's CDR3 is CASSFLDSLTQYF. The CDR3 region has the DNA TGTGCCAGCAGTTTTCTGGACAGCCTTACGCAGTATTTT.

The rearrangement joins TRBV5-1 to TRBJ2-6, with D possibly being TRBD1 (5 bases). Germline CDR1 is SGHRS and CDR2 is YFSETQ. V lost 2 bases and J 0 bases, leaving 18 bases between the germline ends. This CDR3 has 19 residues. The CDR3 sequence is CASSFLQGELLSGANVLTF. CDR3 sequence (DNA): TGCGCCAGCAGCTTTTTGCAGGGCGAACTCCTCTCTGGGGCCAACGTCCTGACTTTC.

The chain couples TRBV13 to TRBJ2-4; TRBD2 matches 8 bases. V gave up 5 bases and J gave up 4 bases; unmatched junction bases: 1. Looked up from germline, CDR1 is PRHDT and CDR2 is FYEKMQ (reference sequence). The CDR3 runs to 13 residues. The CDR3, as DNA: TGTGCCAGCAGCCGGGAGGGGAAAAACATTCAGTACTTC. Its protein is CASSREGKNIQYF. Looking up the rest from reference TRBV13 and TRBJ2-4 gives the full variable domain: AAGVIQSPRHLIKEKRETATLKCYPIPRHDTVYWYQQGPGQDPQFLISFYEKMQSDKGSIPDRFSAQQFSDYHSELNMSSLELGDSALYFCASSREGKNIQYFGAGTRLSVL.

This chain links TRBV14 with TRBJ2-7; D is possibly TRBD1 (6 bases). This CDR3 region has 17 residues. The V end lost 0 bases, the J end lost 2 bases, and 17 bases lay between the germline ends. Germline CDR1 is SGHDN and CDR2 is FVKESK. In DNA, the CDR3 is TGTGCCAGCAGCCAAGATCCAGACAGGAGTTGGACCTACGAGCAGTACTTC. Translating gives CASSQDPDRSWTYEQYF. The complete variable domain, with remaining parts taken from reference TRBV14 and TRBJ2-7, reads EAGVTQFPSHSVIEKGQTVTLRCDPISGHDNLYWYRRVMGKEIKFLLHFVKESKQDESGMPNNRFLAERTGGTYSTLKVQPAELEDSGVYFCASSQDPDRSWTYEQYFGPGTRLTVT.

The CDR3 reads CASSLTGMNTEAFF. CDR3 nucleotides: TGTGCCAGCTCCCTGACAGGAATGAACACTGAAGCTTTCTTT. The chain couples TRBV18 to TRBJ1-1; a possible D gene is TRBD1 (6 bases). Germline-derived CDR1 and CDR2 are KGHSH and LQKENI. The V end was cut by 6 bases, the J end by 0 bases, with 11 bases between. This CDR3 spans 14 amino acids.

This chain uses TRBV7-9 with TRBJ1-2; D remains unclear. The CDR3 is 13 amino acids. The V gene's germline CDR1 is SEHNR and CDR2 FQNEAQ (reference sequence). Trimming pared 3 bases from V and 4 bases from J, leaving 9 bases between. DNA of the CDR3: TGTGCCAGCAGCTTTCGGGGAATCTATGGCTACACCTTC. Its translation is CASSFRGIYGYTF.

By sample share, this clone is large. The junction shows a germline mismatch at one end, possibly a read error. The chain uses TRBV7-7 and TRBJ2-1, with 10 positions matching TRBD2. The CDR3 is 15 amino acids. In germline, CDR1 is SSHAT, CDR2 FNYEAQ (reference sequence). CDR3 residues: CASSPTSGRGSEQFF. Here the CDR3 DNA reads TGTGCTAGCAGCCCGACTAGCGGGCGGGGGAGTGAGCAGTTCTTC.

In nucleotides, the CDR3 is TGTGCCAGCAGACAGACTAGCGGGAGCTACGAGCAGTACTTC. Translated: CASRQTSGSYEQYF. This chain connects TRBV6-6 to TRBJ2-7; 12 bases agree with TRBD2. V lost 6 bases and J lost 3; bases outside the gene matches: 3. Germline CDR1 MNHNY, CDR2 SVGAGI (reference sequence). This CDR3 contains 14 residues.

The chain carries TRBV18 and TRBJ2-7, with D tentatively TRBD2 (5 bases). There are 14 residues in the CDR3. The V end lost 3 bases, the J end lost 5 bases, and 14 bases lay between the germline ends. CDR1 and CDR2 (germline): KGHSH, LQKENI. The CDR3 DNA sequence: TGTGCCAGCTCACCGAGTTTGGAGGTTGACGAGCAGTACTTC. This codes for CASSPSLEVDEQYF.

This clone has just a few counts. CDR3 nucleotides: TGTGCCAGCAGGGCAGGGACTAGCGGGGGGGTATACGAGCAGTTCTTC. It codes for CASRAGTSGGVYEQFF. This rearrangement joins TRBV2 to TRBJ2-1; TRBD2 matches at 16 bases. This CDR3 is 16 amino acids long. Germline V gives CDR1 SNHLY, CDR2 FYNNEI. After removal of 6 bases from V and 10 bases from J, the junction contained 9 bases not matched to a gene.

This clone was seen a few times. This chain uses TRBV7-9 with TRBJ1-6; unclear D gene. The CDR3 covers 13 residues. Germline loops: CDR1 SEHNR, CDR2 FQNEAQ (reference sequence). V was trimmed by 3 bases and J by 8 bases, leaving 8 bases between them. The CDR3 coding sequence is TGTGCCAGCAGCTTGAGTGGTGATTCACCCCTCCACTTT. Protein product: CASSLSGDSPLHF.

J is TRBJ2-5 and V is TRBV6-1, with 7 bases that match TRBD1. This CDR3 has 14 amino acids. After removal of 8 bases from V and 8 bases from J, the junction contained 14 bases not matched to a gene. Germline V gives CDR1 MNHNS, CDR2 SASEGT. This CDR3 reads CASRDRVGRETQYF. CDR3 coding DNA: TGTGCCAGCCGGGACAGAGTGGGTAGGGAAACCCAGTACTTC.

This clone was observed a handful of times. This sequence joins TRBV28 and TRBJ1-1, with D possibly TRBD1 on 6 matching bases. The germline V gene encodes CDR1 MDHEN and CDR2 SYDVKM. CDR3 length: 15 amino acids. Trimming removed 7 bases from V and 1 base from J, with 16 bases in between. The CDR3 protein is CASTHTGLTNTEAFF. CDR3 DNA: TGTGCCAGCACCCATACAGGGTTGACGAACACTGAAGCTTTCTTT. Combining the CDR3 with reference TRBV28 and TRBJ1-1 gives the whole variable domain DVKVTQSSRYLVKRTGEKVFLECVQDMDHENMFWYRQDPGLGLRLIYFSYDVKMKEKGDIPEGYSVSREKKERFSLILESASTNQTSMYLCASTHTGLTNTEAFFGQGTRLTVV.

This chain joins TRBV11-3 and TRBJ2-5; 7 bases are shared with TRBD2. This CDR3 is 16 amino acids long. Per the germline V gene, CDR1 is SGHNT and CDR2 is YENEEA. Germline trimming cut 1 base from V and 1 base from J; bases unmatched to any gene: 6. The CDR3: CASSLARTRGQETQYF. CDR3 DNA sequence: TGTGCCAGCAGCTTAGCCAGGACTAGGGGCCAAGAGACCCAGTACTTC. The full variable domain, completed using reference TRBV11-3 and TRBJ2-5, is EAGVVQSPRYKIIEKKQPVAFWCNPISGHNTLYWYLQNLGQGPELLIRYENEEAVDDSQLPKDRFSAERLKGVDSTLKIQPAELGDSAVYLCASSLARTRGQETQYFGPGTRLLVL.

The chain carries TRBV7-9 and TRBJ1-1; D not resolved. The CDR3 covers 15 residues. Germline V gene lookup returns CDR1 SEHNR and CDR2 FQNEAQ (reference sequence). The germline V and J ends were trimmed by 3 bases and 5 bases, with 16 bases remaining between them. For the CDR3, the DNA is TGTGCCAGCAGCTTCTCGGTCGCTTCGGGGACTGAAGCTTTCTTT. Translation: CASSFSVASGTEAFF.

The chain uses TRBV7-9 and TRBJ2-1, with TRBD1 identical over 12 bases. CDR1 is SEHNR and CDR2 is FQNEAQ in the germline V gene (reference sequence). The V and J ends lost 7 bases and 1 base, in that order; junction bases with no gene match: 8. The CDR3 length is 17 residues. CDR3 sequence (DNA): TGTGCCAGCACCTCGGGACAGGGGGCTTTGTCCTACAATGAGCAGTTCTTC. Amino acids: CASTSGQGALSYNEQFF.

CDR3 amino acids: CASSLGVGDEQYF. CDR3 in DNA: TGTGCCAGCAGCTTAGGGGTAGGGGACGAGCAGTACTTC. The chain links TRBV7-6 to TRBJ2-7, with D perhaps matching TRBD1 (5 bases). Germline V lookup: CDR1 SGHVS, CDR2 FNYEAQ. The CDR3 covers 13 residues. With 1 base removed from V and 5 bases from J, the gap between germline ends came to 9 bases. Full variable domain (outside the CDR3, taken from reference TRBV7-6 and TRBJ2-7): GAGVSQSPRYKVTKRGQDVALRCDPISGHVSLYWYRQALGQGPEFLTYFNYEAQQDKSGLPNDRFSAERPEGSISTLTIQRTEQRDSAMYRCASSLGVGDEQYFGPGTRLTVT.

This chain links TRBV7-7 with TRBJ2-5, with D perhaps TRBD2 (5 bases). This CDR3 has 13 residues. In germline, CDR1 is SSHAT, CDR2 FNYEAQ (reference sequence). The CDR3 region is CAASSGEQETQYF. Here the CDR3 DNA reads TGTGCTGCTTCTAGTGGGGAGCAAGAGACCCAGTACTTC.

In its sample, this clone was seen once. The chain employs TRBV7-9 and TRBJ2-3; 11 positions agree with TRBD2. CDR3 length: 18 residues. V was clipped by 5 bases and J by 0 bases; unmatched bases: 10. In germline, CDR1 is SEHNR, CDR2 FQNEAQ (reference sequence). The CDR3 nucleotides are TGTGCCAGCAGCATAACTAGCGGGAGTATCCTGAGCACAGATACGCAGTATTTT. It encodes CASSITSGSILSTDTQYF.

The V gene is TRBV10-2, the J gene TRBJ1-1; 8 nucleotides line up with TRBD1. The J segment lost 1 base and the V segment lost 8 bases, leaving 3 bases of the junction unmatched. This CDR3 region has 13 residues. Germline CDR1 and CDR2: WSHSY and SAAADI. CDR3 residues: CASQTGENTEAFF. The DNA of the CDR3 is TGCGCCAGCCAGACAGGGGAGAACACTGAAGCTTTCTTT.

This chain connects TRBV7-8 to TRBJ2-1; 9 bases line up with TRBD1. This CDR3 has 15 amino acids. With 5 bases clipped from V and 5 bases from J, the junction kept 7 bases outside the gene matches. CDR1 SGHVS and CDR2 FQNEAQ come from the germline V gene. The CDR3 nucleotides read TGTGCCAGCAGCCTCGGGACAGGGTCCCACAATGAGCAGTTCTTC. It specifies CASSLGTGSHNEQFF.

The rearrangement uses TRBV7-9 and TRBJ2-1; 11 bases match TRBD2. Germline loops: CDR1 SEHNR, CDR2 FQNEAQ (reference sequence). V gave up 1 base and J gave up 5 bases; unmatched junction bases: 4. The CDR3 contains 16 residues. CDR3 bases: TGTGCCAGCAGCTTAGGCCTGACTAGCGGGGACAATGAGCAGTTCTTC. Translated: CASSLGLTSGDNEQFF.

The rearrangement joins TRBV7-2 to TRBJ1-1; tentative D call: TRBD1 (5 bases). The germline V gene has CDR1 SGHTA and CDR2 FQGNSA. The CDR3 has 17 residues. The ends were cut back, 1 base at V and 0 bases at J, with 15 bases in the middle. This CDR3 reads CASSLVSGGTVNTEAFF. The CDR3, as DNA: TGTGCCAGCAGCTTAGTGTCGGGGGGAACCGTGAACACTGAAGCTTTCTTT.